The entry below describes one T cell receptor (beta chain). In germline, CDR1 is SGHNT, CDR2 YYREEE (reference sequence). V lost 3 bases and J lost 7, with 23 bases in between. CDR3 length: 16 amino acids. This sample is drawn from a study of blood T cell repertoires in COVID-19. Looking at the study overall: Acute-phase and convalescent COVID-19 samples originated in the United States, Italy and Spain. From T cells, B-cell-depleted T cells, or PBMCs came the material, which was cDNA or gDNA.

Study processing details: It was from reference gene primer amplification that nucleated cell counts were estimated. Data came from immunoSEQ multiplex PCR; TCRdb stores just in-frame clones and leaves some out. That table is the source of V, J and clone size, and D and trimming were worked out from the DNA. Of approximately 110,000 clones listed, around 83% are singletons. The specimen was peripheral blood. The genes are TRBV5-4 and TRBJ2-7, with TRBD1 as a possible D gene (6 bases). The TCR sequence derives from a man in his 70s with acute or convalescent COVID-19. CDR3 region: CASSSRRDRFTAEQYF. CDR3 in DNA: TGTGCCAGCAGCTCCCGGCGCGACAGGTTCACGGCTGAGCAGTACTTC.